These T cell receptor beta chains were read from a single sample in a study of human T cells and chemical hapten exposure. Each CDR3 protein gets one entry after TCRdb re-called the reads with MiXCR. Of about 120,000 distinct CDR3 sequences in the sample, around 8.5% were seen once. The sample was whole blood. The origin of the receptors is a human donor in good health. Some clones in this sample may be carry-over from other donors' samples. The CDR3 runs from the conserved cysteine through the conserved F or W. Some rows mark clone size as missing; the rest say once, few, many or name a class of expanded clone.

v_call	clone_size	j_call	cdr3_aa
TRBV6-6	many	TRBJ2-7	CASSYSGTGYEWEQYF
TRBV15	-	TRBJ2-1	CATSRTRDSLDEQFF
TRBV14	-	TRBJ2-4	CASSQDQGINIQYF
TRBV7-7	few	TRBJ2-2	CASSLLQGGTGELFF
TRBV12-3/TRBV12-4	many	TRBJ1-6	CASSPGPGGNSPLHF
TRBV6-1	few	TRBJ2-7	CASSESPSGRPPYEQYF
TRBV7-6	few	TRBJ1-4	CASSTRGPGGEKLFF
TRBV19	few	TRBJ1-2	CASSSPGQGRNYGYTF
TRBV29-1	-	TRBJ1-1	CSVGGSTGGDTEAFF
TRBV29-1	few	TRBJ1-4	CSVSDRYQNEKLFF
TRBV4-3	-	TRBJ2-2	CASSQDGGASTGELFF
TRBV12-3/TRBV12-4	many	TRBJ2-7	CASSLTGAREQYF
TRBV2	many	TRBJ1-5	CASSDRTNQPQHF
TRBV27	many	TRBJ1-1	CASSPPGGTEAFF
TRBV27	many	TRBJ1-5	CASSLSRVGGQPQHF
TRBV7-9	many	TRBJ1-1	CASSSQGGNTEAFF
TRBV5-1	many	TRBJ2-3	CASSLVGGPTDTQYF
TRBV20-1	-	TRBJ2-1	CSARDRGTRKVDEQFF
TRBV5-1	-	TRBJ2-2	CATFPDGTGSTTGELFF
TRBV5-4	-	TRBJ2-7	CASSFHRGGLEQYF
TRBV12-3/TRBV12-4	many	TRBJ1-1	CASSTPQRGDTEAFF
TRBV6-4	few	TRBJ2-3	CASSVEGLGTDTQYF
TRBV12-3/TRBV12-4	few	TRBJ2-1	CASTGPPRPRDRAYNEQFF
TRBV6-6	few	TRBJ1-1	CASSPGRGRGNTEAFF
TRBV5-4	-	TRBJ2-1	CASSPGGGGVEQFF
TRBV7-9	many	TRBJ1-2	CASTNTGGWRGYTF
TRBV12-5	many	TRBJ1-1	CASGQGRGTEAFF
TRBV4-1	-	TRBJ2-7	CASSQVEVDSYEQYF
TRBV28	few	TRBJ1-5	CASSTIQGRFNQPQHF
TRBV12-3/TRBV12-4	-	TRBJ2-7	CASSLTPTASGPYEQYF
TRBV5-4	-	TRBJ1-2	CASSLGQEGKRGYTF
TRBV20-1	-	TRBJ2-5	CSAPLSPYGGRQETQYF
TRBV19	many	TRBJ1-4	CASSTTRQENEKLFF
TRBV7-9	few	TRBJ1-2	CASSLVTGPSYGYTF
TRBV2	-	TRBJ2-1	CASSDRAYNEQFF
TRBV20-1	few	TRBJ2-7	CSARGRGVSSYEQYF
TRBV5-1	many	TRBJ2-2	CASRDSNTGELFF
TRBV24-1	many	TRBJ2-3	CATEGDKTDTQYF
TRBV7-2	few	TRBJ2-4	CASSPWVPRIIAKNIQYF
TRBV12-3/TRBV12-4	many	TRBJ1-2	CASSAAGTGAGYTF
TRBV18	many	TRBJ1-5	CASSPGADQPQHF
TRBV6-5	-	TRBJ1-5	CASSPTTGQPQHF
TRBV6-4	many	TRBJ2-1	CASSDSGRNEQFF
TRBV5-1	many	TRBJ2-5	CASRPTGGLETQYF
TRBV10-3	-	TRBJ2-7	CAISESPKAQVPYEQYF
TRBV20-1	many	TRBJ2-1	CSALTSGRADEQFF
TRBV4-2	many	TRBJ1-5	CASSQDPGNGNQPQHF
TRBV28	many	TRBJ2-1	CASSLDVGLAGSNHNEQFF
TRBV27	few	TRBJ2-1	CASSLSNRANEQFF
TRBV6-2/TRBV6-3	few	TRBJ2-1	CASSPRQRYNEQFF
TRBV20-1	many	TRBJ2-7	CSARPTGSTYEQYF
TRBV4-2	many	TRBJ1-3	CASSQDARAGNTIYF
TRBV7-2	many	TRBJ1-2	CASSLSESNYGYTF
TRBV5-5	few	TRBJ2-7	CASSLEQVSYEQYF
TRBV3-1	few	TRBJ2-2	CASSQGPSGLLGGELFF
TRBV6-1	few	TRBJ2-7	CASSELWDKNF